This TCR beta chain was captured by sequencing in a study of T cells expressing NK-cell markers. Study information: Sorted CD3+CD56-NKG2C+, CD3+CD56+NKG2C+ and CD3+CD56+NKG2C- T cells supplied the TCR beta repertoires. One of the eight sequenced donors was seronegative, whereas the other seven were HCMV-seropositive. Findings and limits, study-wide: In roughly 6 donors, dominant CD3+CD56+NKG2C+ clones formed about 1.0-7.5% of CD8+ cells.

For TCR beta, cDNA was produced by 5'RACE template switching with UMIs. TCRdb re-called the 5' RACE reads and catalogs CDR3 proteins one per entry, DNA excluded. Its table lists some 600,000 distinct CDR3 sequences. Turning to this clonotype: Its target is unknown.

The sample was blood T cells: a sorted CD56 or NKG2C T cell subset, CD4+ or CD8+ T cells, or bulk PBMC T cells (not recorded which). The source is a man between 18 and 29 years old in good health.

CDR3: CASSHQWSPLAGGYNEQFF. The chain recombines TRBV3-1 with TRBJ2-1; TCRdb's D call, TRBD2, is unchecked because there is no DNA. CDR1 is LGHDT, CDR2 YNNKEL, per germline (reference sequence). This CDR3 comprises 19 residues.